The 7 T cell receptor beta chains below were found in one sample sequenced in a study of early T cells in non-severe SARS-CoV-2 infection. TCRdb passed the 5' RACE reads through MiXCR, listing each CDR3 protein once. Among 64,000 or so distinct CDR3 sequences listed, 11% were seen once. The specimen was whole blood, collected at baseline. The receptors come from an adult who was a healthcare worker with PCR-confirmed SARS-CoV-2 infection or an uninfected control (not recorded which).

The rearrangement links TRBV6-5 to TRBJ2-7, with TRBD2 matching over 10 bases. The CDR3 is made up of 15 amino acids. Trimming removed 4 bases from V and 5 bases from J; junction bases left unmatched: 8. Germline loops: CDR1 MNHEY, CDR2 SVGAGI. The CDR3: CASSFQAGGPHEQYF. The CDR3, as DNA: TGTGCCAGCAGTTTCCAAGCGGGGGGGCCCCACGAGCAGTACTTC.

This clonotype has just a few counts. The V and J genes are TRBV11-2 and TRBJ2-2; 7 bases map to TRBD1. Germline V gene lookup returns CDR1 SGHAT and CDR2 FQNNGV. J lost 3 bases, V lost 5 bases, and 12 bases had no gene match. The CDR3 is made up of 17 amino acids. The DNA of the CDR3 is TGTGCCAGCAGCCCCCGACAGGGAATTGAATACACCGGGGAGCTGTTTTTT. Translating it yields CASSPRQGIEYTGELFF.

This clonotype was found many times. The rearrangement links TRBV6-1 to TRBJ2-5; 8 bases fit TRBD2. The trim removed 8 bases at V and 4 bases at J, leaving 9 bases unmatched. This CDR3 contains 14 residues. CDR1 and CDR2 (germline): MNHNS, SASEGT. The CDR3 sequence: CASSPGLVRETQYF. CDR3 in DNA: TGTGCCAGCTCTCCGGGACTAGTTCGAGAGACCCAGTACTTC.

CDR3 loop: CASSFRPGPDTQYF. In nucleotides, the CDR3 is TGTGCCAGCAGTTTTCGCCCGGGCCCAGATACGCAGTATTTT. This rearrangement joins TRBV12-3 or TRBV12-4 to TRBJ2-3; the D is unclear. Trimming shortened V by 3 bases and J by 4 bases, and 11 bases separated the two germline ends. This CDR3 is built from 14 residues.

This clonotype came up a few times. This sequence joins TRBV11-2 and TRBJ1-4; 8 nucleotides line up with TRBD1. CDR3 length: 16 amino acids. CDR1 is SGHAT and CDR2 is FQNNGV in the germline V gene. The ends lost 5 bases at V and 3 bases at J; junction bases unmatched: 8. The CDR3 nucleotides are TGTGCCAGCAGCAACGTACGGACAGGGCCTAATGAAAAACTGTTTTTT. Its translation: CASSNVRTGPNEKLFF.

This clonotype was seen a few times. The CDR3 DNA is TGCGCCAGCAGCTTGAGCGGGGGCAACACAGATACGCAGTATTTT. Protein sequence: CASSLSGGNTDTQYF. The chain carries TRBV5-1 and TRBJ2-3, with TRBD2 matching 8 bases. V was pared by 1 base and J by 2 bases, with 3 bases of the junction left unmatched. CDR1 is SGHRS, CDR2 YFSETQ, per germline. The CDR3 length is 15 residues.

This clonotype was recorded many times. The gene calls are TRBV7-8 and TRBJ2-7, with D possibly matching TRBD2 (6 bases). Germline lookup yields CDR1 SGHVS and CDR2 FQNEAQ. Trimming left V 0 bases short and J 7 bases short, with 16 bases between. The CDR3 runs 15 residues. The CDR3 protein is CASSLALQGGYEQYF. The CDR3, as DNA: TGTGCCAGCAGCTTAGCCTTGCAGGGAGGATATGAGCAGTACTTC.